Each of the 16 T cell receptor beta chains below was sequenced from the same sample in a study of T cells in Graves' hyperthyroidism and ophthalmopathy. Amplification of TCR beta CDR3 regions used RNA as the template. RT-PCR in the first round (using the HTBI primer set) targeted the TCR CDR3. A single record per CDR3 protein comes from TCRdb applying MiXCR to the multiplex PCR reads. The table shows 200,000 to 250,000 distinct CDR3 sequences, with more than 20% occurring only once. Sequencing was done on a sample of blood. The source of these receptors is a woman between 40 and 55 years old with Graves' ophthalmopathy.

This chain uses TRBV3-1 with TRBJ1-1; TRBD1 matches 9 bases. The CDR3 covers 16 residues. Germline V CDR1 and CDR2: LGHDT, YNNKEL (reference sequence). Losses at the gene ends were 4 bases for V and 3 bases for J; bases not matched to a gene: 9. This CDR3 reads CASSPEQGARYTEAFF. As DNA, the CDR3 is TGTGCCAGCAGCCCTGAACAGGGGGCGCGATACACTGAAGCTTTCTTT.

V is TRBV20-1 and J is TRBJ1-5; D is unclear. This CDR3 comprises 14 residues. CDR1 is DFQATT, CDR2 SNEGSKA, per germline (reference sequence). The ends were cut back, 4 bases at V and 0 bases at J, with 10 bases in the middle. The CDR3 loop reads CSATWSDSNQPQHF. The CDR3, as DNA: TGCAGTGCTACCTGGAGCGATAGCAATCAGCCCCAGCATTTT.

This clonotype was detected ten times or more. V gene TRBV12-3 or TRBV12-4 combines with J gene TRBJ1-2; TRBD1 might be the D (5 bases). Trimming took off 4 bases at V and 7 bases at J, with 7 bases between the two ends. The CDR3 has 11 residues. The CDR3 loop reads CASSWGVGYTF. In DNA form, the CDR3 reads TGTGCCAGCAGTTGGGGCGTTGGCTACACCTTC.

This clonotype was detected many times. This chain links TRBV7-6 with TRBJ2-5, with 8 bases aligning to TRBD1. Germline assignment: CDR1 SGHVS and CDR2 FNYEAQ. The V gene end was trimmed by 1 base and the J gene end by 7 bases; junction bases not matched to a gene: 11. The CDR3 covers 16 residues. The CDR3 DNA reads TGTGCCAGCAGCTTAGAGTCTGGGACAGGTACAAGGACCCAGTACTTC. This sequence encodes CASSLESGTGTRTQYF.

The table lists this clonotype with many counts. This chain's CDR3 is CASSPRVLSYEQYF. CDR3 DNA sequence: TGTGCCAGCAGCCCCCGCGTTCTCTCCTACGAGCAGTACTTC. The chain uses TRBV6-5 and TRBJ2-7; D gene unclear. V was cut by 6 bases and J by 0 bases, with 12 bases left in between. The CDR3 extends over 14 amino acids. The V gene's germline CDR1 is MNHEY and CDR2 SVGAGI.

This clonotype was observed at least ten times. This rearrangement joins TRBV30 to TRBJ2-7; TRBD1 might be the D (5 bases). V was clipped by 1 base and J by 5 bases, with 15 bases between them. This CDR3 contains 14 residues. The germline V gene has CDR1 GTSNPN and CDR2 SVGIG (reference sequence). CDR3 in DNA: TGTGCCTGGAGTGACCCTCCAGGGATCGACGAGCAGTACTTC. This gives the protein CAWSDPPGIDEQYF.

This clonotype was observed at least ten times. This chain links TRBV9 with TRBJ2-2; D call uncertain. The CDR3 spans 14 residues. V was cut by 4 bases and J by 6 bases, with 13 bases left in between. Germline V lookup: CDR1 SGDLS, CDR2 YYNGEE. The CDR3 nucleotides are TGTGCCAGCAGCTCGTTAAGGGTATCCGGGGAGCTGTTTTTT. It is translated as CASSSLRVSGELFF.

This clonotype was counted at least ten times. DNA of the CDR3: TGTGCCAGCAGTTTTGGCCCCTTGGCGGTTAACTATGGCTACACCTTC. It codes for CASSFGPLAVNYGYTF. The chain is built from TRBV27 and TRBJ1-2; D not certain. V gave up 3 bases and J gave up 1 base, with 15 bases separating them. The V gene's germline CDR1 is MNHEY and CDR2 SMNVEV (reference sequence). The CDR3 is 16 amino acids.

On this clonotype itself: Mismatch with germline at one junction end may stem from a read error. The chain employs TRBV10-3 and TRBJ2-5, with D tentatively TRBD1 (5 bases). This CDR3 is 14 amino acids long. Germline V gene lookup returns CDR1 ENHRY and CDR2 SYGVKD. CDR3 in amino acids: CASSEVAGLETQYF. CDR3 bases: TGTGCCAGCAGTGAGGTCGCAGGGCTGGAGACCCAGTACTTC.

This clonotype was detected a few times. The rearrangement joins TRBV6-1 to TRBJ2-7, with 12 bases that match TRBD2. This CDR3 has 15 residues. The V gene's germline CDR1 is MNHNS and CDR2 SASEGT. J lost 3 bases, V lost 6 bases, and 6 bases had no gene match. DNA of the CDR3: TGTGCCAGCAGGATACTAGCGGGAGGTCTCTACGAGCAGTACTTC. Translated, it gives CASRILAGGLYEQYF.

In this sample, this clonotype turned up many times. This chain uses TRBV24-1 with TRBJ1-5; no clear D. The length of the CDR3 is 14 residues. Germline CDR1 is KGHDR and CDR2 is SFDVKD. The ends were cut back, 6 bases at V and 3 bases at J, with 11 bases in the middle. The CDR3 spells CATSSTMTNQPQHF. The CDR3 nucleotides are TGTGCCACCAGTTCTACAATGACCAATCAGCCCCAGCATTTT.

This clonotype was counted many times. This chain connects TRBV7-9 to TRBJ1-1; unclear D gene. The germline CDR1 and CDR2 sequences are SEHNR and FQNEAQ (reference sequence). The V gene lost 1 base and the J gene lost 0 bases, with 9 bases spanning the gap. This CDR3 spans 15 amino acids. This CDR3 is CASSLGSTLNTEAFF. The CDR3 DNA sequence: TGTGCCAGCAGCTTAGGGTCAACTTTGAACACTGAAGCTTTCTTT.

This clonotype was seen repeatedly, ten times or more. This chain joins TRBV6-1 and TRBJ2-4, with 10 bases identical to TRBD2. The CDR3 consists of 13 residues. Germline values: CDR1 MNHNS, CDR2 SASEGT. The ends lost 5 bases at V and 7 bases at J; junction bases unmatched: 2. The CDR3 loop reads CASSLAGVNIQYF. CDR3 bases: TGTGCCAGCAGTCTAGCGGGAGTGAACATTCAGTACTTC.

The chain couples TRBV24-1 to TRBJ2-5; weak D call: TRBD2 (6 bases). Germline-derived CDR1 and CDR2 are KGHDR and SFDVKD. V shed 4 bases and J shed 4 bases, with 18 bases lying between them. The CDR3 consists of 16 residues. The CDR3 here is CATSDPSTSGGETQYF. For the CDR3, the DNA is TGTGCCACCAGTGACCCGTCGACTAGTGGTGGAGAGACCCAGTACTTC.

The CDR3 nucleotides are TGTGCCAGCAGTTACGGGTACACCACTGAAGCTTTCTTT. It codes for CASSYGYTTEAFF. V usage is TRBV6-5 and J usage is TRBJ1-1; D remains unclear. Looked up from germline, CDR1 is MNHEY and CDR2 is SVGAGI. This CDR3 spans 13 amino acids. With 2 bases removed from V and 4 bases from J, the gap between germline ends came to 8 bases.

In this sample, this clonotype turned up many times. The gene calls are TRBV5-4 and TRBJ2-2; 9 nucleotides agree with TRBD2. This CDR3 comprises 15 residues. Germline assignment: CDR1 SGHNT and CDR2 YYREEE (reference sequence). Unmatched junction bases numbered 7, after V lost 4 bases and J lost 6 bases. CDR3 nucleotides: TGTGCCAGCAGCGCCTGGACTAGCGATCCCGGGGAGCTGTTTTTT. Amino acids: CASSAWTSDPGELFF.